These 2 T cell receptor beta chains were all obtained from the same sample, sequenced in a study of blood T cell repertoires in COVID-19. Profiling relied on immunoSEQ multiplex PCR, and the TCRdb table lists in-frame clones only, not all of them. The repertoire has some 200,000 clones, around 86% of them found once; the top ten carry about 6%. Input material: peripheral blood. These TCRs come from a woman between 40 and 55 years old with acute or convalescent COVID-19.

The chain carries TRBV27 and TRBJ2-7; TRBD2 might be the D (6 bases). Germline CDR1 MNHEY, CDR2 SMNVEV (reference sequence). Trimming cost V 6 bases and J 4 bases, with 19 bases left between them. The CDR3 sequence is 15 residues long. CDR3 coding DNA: TGTGCCAGCAGATTCCGACTAGAAGGGGTATACGAGCAGTACTTC. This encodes CASRFRLEGVYEQYF.

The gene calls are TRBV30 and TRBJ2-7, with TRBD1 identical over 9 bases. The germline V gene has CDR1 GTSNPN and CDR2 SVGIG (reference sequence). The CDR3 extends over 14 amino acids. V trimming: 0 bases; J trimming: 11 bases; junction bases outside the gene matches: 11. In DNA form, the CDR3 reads TGTGCCTGGAGTGTACAGGGGGCTTCGACGCTGAAGTACTTC. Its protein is CAWSVQGASTLKYF.